This T cell receptor beta chain was sequenced for a study of Ad26.COV2.S vaccination and SARS-CoV-2 variants. Across the whole study: Ad26.COV2.S was injected intramuscularly once or twice, 56 days apart. Findings of the study overall: Placebo recipients showed lower spike-specific TCR breadth than vaccinees. Vaccinees and placebo recipients showed similar non-spike TCR breadth.

Treatment specified: some 19 received Ad26.COV2.S at low or high dose, single or two shots; 5 received placebo; per-sample allocation not given. Specimens were obtained on day 63 following the first vaccine or placebo injection. Germline V gives CDR1 LGHNT, CDR2 FRNRAP. Losses at the gene ends were 2 bases for V and 4 bases for J; bases not matched to a gene: 7. The CDR3 is made up of 15 amino acids. In regard to this clone: Its antigen remains unknown.

Libraries were prepared by immunoSEQ multiplex PCR; TCRdb keeps only in-frame clonotypes and omits some of them. The data hold about 400,000 clones, with around four fifths observed a single time. This TCR was recovered from a person between 18 and 65 years old who received the Ad26.COV2.S COVID-19 vaccine or a placebo. The chain has TRBV12-5 and TRBJ2-7, with 8 bases lining up with TRBD1. The material was peripheral blood, obtained in a trial of Ad26.COV2.S vaccine versus placebo. Here the CDR3 reads CASGLTPGQAYEQYF. CDR3 nucleotide sequence: TGTGCTAGTGGTTTGACCCCGGGACAGGCTTACGAGCAGTACTTC.